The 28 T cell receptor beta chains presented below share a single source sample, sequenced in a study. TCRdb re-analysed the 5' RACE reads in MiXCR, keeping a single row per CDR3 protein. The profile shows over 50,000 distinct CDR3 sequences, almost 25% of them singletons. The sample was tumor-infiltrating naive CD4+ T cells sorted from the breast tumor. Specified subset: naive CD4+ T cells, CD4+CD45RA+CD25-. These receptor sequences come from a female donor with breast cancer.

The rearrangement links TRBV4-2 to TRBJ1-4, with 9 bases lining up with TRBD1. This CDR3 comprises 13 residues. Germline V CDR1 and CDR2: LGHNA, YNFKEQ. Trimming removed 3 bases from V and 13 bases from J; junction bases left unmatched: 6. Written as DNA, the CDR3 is TGTGCCAGCAGCCAGGACAGGGGTGTAGGACTGTTTTTT. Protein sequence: CASSQDRGVGLFF.

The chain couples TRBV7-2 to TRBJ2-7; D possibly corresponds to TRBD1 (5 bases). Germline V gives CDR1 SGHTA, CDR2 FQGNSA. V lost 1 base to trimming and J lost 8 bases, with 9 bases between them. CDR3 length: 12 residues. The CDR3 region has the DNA TGTGCCAGCAGCTTAGACAGGAACCAGCAGTACTTC. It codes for CASSLDRNQQYF.

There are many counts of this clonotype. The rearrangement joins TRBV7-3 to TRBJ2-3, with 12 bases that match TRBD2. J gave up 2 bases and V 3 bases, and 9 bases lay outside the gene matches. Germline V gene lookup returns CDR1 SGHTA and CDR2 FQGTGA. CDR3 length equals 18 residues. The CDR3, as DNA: TGTGCCAGCAGCTTCGGCCTAGCGGGGGGGAAATACACAGATACGCAGTATTTT. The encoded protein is CASSFGLAGGKYTDTQYF.

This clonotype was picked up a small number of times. The CDR3 coding sequence is TGCGCCAGCAGCCTAACGAGGAGGGAGGCGCCAGGGGAGACCCAGTACTTC. This sequence encodes CASSLTRREAPGETQYF. This sequence joins TRBV5-1 and TRBJ2-5; weak D call: TRBD2 (6 bases). Trimming stripped 4 bases from V and 5 bases from J, with 24 bases between. The length of the CDR3 is 17 residues. Germline CDR1 and CDR2: SGHRS and YFSETQ. The full variable domain, with the rest looked up from reference TRBV5-1 and TRBJ2-5, is KAGVTQTPRYLIKTRGQQVTLSCSPISGHRSVSWYQQTPGQGLQFLFEYFSETQRNKGNFPGRFSGRQFSNSRSEMNVSTLELGDSALYLCASSLTRREAPGETQYFGPGTRLLVL.

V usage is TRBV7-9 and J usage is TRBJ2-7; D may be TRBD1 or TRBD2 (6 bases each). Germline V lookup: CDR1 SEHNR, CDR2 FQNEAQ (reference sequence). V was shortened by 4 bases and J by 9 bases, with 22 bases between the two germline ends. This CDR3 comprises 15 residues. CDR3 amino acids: CASSSEGGRMVGQYF. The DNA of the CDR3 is TGTGCCAGCAGCTCAGAGGGGGGTAGGATGGTAGGGCAGTACTTC.

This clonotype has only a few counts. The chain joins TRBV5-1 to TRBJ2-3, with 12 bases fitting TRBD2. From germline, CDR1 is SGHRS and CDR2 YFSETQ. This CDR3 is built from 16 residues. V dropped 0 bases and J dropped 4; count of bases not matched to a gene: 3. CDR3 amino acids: CASSLASGRAADTQYF. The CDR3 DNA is TGCGCCAGCAGCTTGGCTAGCGGGAGGGCGGCAGATACGCAGTATTTT.

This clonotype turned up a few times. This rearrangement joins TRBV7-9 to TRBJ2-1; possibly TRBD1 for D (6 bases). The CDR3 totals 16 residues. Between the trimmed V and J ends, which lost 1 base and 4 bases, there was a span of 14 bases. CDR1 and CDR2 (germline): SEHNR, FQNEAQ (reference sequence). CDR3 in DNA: TGTGCCAGCAGCTTAGATCTGGGGGCGAAGTACAATGAGCAGTTCTTC. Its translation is CASSLDLGAKYNEQFF. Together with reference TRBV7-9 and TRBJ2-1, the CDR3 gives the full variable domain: DTGVSQNPRHKITKRGQNVTFRCDPISEHNRLYWYRQTLGQGPEFLTYFQNEAQLEKSRLLSDRFSAERPKGSFSTLEIQRTEQGDSAMYLCASSLDLGAKYNEQFFGPGTRLTVL.

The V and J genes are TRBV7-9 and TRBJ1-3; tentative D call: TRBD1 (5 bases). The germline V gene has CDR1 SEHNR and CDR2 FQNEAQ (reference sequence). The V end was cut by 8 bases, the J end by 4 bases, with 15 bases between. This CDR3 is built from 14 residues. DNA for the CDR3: TGTGCCAGCCATACGGGGGGTAGAGGAAACACCATATATTTT. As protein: CASHTGGRGNTIYF. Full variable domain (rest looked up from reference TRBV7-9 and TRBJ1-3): DTGVSQNPRHKITKRGQNVTFRCDPISEHNRLYWYRQTLGQGPEFLTYFQNEAQLEKSRLLSDRFSAERPKGSFSTLEIQRTEQGDSAMYLCASHTGGRGNTIYFGEGSWLTVV.

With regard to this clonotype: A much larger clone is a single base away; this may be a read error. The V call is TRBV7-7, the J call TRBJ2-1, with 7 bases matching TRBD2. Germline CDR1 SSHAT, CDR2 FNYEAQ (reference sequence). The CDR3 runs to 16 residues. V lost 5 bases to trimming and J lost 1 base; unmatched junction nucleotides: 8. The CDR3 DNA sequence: TGTGCCAGCAGCGTAGATGGGGGGGGTTCCTACAATGAGCAGTTCTTC. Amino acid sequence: CASSVDGGGSYNEQFF.

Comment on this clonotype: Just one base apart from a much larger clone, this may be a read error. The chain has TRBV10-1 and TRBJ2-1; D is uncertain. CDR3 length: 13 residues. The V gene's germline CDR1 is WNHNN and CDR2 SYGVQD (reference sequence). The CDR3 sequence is CDSSPRARNEQFF. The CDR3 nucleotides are TGCGACAGCAGCCCTCGGGCTAGGAATGAGCAGTTCTTC.

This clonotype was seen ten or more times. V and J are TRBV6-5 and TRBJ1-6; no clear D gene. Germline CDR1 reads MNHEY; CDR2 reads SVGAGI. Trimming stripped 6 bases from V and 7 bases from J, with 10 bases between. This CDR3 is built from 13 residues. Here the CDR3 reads CASRETENSPLHF. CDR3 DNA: TGTGCCAGCAGGGAGACCGAAAATTCACCCCTCCACTTT.

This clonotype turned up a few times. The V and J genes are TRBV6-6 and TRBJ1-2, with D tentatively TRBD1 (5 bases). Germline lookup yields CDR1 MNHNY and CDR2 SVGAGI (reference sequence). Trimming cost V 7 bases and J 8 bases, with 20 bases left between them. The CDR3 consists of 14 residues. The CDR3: CASNLLDTAGGYTF. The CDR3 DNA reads TGTGCCAGCAACCTATTGGACACCGCGGGAGGCTACACCTTC.

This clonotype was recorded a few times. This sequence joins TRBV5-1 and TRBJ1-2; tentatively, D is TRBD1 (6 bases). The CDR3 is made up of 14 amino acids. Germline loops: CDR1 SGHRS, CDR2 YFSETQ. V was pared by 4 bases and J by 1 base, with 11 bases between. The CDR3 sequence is CASSAGQFNYGYTF. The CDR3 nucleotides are TGCGCCAGCAGCGCTGGACAGTTTAACTATGGCTACACCTTC.

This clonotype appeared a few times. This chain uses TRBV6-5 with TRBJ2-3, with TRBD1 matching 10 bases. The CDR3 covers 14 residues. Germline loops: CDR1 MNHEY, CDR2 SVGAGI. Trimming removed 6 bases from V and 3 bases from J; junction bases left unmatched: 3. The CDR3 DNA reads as TGTGCCAGCAGCAGACAGGGGGCGACAGATACGCAGTATTTT. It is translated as CASSRQGATDTQYF.

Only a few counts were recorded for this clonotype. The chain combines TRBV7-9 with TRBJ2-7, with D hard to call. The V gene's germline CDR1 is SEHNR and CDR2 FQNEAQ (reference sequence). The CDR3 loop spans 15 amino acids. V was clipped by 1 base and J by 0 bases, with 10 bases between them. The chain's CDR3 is CASSLGYSSSYEQYF. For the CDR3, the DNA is TGTGCCAGCAGCTTAGGATACTCGAGCTCCTACGAGCAGTACTTC. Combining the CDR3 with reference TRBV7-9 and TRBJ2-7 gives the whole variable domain DTGVSQNPRHKITKRGQNVTFRCDPISEHNRLYWYRQTLGQGPEFLTYFQNEAQLEKSRLLSDRFSAERPKGSFSTLEIQRTEQGDSAMYLCASSLGYSSSYEQYFGPGTRLTVT.

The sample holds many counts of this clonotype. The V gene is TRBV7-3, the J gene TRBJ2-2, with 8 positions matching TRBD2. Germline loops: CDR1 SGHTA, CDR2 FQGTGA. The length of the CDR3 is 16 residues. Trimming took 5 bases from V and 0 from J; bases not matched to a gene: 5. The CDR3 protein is CASSTHSGANTGELFF. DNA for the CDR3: TGTGCCAGCAGCACACATAGCGGGGCGAACACCGGGGAGCTGTTTTTT.

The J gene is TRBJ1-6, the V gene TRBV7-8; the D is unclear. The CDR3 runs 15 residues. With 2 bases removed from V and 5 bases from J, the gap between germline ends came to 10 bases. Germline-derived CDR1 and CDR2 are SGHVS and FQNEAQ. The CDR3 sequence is CASSLTVGNNSPLHF. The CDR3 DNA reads TGTGCCAGCAGCTTAACGGTCGGGAATAATTCACCCCTCCACTTT.

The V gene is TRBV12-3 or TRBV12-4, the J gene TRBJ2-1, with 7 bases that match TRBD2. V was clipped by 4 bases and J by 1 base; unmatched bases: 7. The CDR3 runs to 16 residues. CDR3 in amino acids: CASSSRTRSSYNEQFF. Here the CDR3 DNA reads TGTGCCAGCAGTTCTCGGACTAGATCTTCCTACAATGAGCAGTTCTTC.

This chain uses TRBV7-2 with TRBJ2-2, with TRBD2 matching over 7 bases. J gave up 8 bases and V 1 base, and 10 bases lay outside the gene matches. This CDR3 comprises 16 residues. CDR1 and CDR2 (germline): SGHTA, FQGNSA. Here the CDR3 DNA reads TGTGCCAGCAGCTTAGTCGTGGGAGGGCTCACTGGGGAGCTGTTTTTT. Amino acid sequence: CASSLVVGGLTGELFF.

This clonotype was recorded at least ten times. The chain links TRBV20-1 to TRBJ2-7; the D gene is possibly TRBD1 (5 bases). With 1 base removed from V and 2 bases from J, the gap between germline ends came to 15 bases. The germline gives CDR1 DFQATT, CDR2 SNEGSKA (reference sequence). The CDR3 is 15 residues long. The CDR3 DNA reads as TGCAGTGCTAGAGTGGGCTTAAGCAGGGCCTACGAGCAGTACTTC. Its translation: CSARVGLSRAYEQYF.

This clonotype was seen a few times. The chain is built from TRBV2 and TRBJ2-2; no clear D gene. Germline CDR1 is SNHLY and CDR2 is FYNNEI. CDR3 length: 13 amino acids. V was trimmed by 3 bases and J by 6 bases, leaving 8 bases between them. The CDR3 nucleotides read TGTGCCAGCAGTGAGGGGTGGTCCGGGGAGCTGTTTTTT. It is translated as CASSEGWSGELFF.

The CDR3 DNA sequence: TGTGCCAGCAGTGAATGGGCAGGGACTAACTATGGCTACACCTTC. Amino acid sequence: CASSEWAGTNYGYTF. The chain carries TRBV6-1 and TRBJ1-2, with D perhaps matching TRBD1 (5 bases). The V gene lost 2 bases and the J gene lost 0 bases, with 10 bases spanning the gap. The CDR3 covers 15 residues. CDR1 and CDR2 from the germline V gene are MNHNS and SASEGT.

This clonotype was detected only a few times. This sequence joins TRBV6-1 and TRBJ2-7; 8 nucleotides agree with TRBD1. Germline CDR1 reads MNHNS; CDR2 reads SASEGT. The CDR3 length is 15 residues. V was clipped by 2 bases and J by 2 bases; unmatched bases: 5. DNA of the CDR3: TGTGCCAGCAGTGAATATCACAGGGGGGCCTACGAGCAGTACTTC. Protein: CASSEYHRGAYEQYF.

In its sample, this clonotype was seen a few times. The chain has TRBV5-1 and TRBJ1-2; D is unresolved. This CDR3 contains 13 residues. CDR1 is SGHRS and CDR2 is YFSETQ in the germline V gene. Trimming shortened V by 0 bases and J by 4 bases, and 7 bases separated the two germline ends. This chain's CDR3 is CASSLEAVYGYTF. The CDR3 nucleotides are TGCGCCAGCAGCTTGGAGGCCGTCTATGGCTACACCTTC.

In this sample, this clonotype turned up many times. CDR3 loop: CASSLVRGLNYGYTF. The CDR3 region has the DNA TGTGCCAGCAGCTTAGTTCGGGGTTTAAACTATGGCTACACCTTC. The gene calls are TRBV11-2 and TRBJ1-2; no clear D. CDR1 and CDR2 from the germline V gene are SGHAT and FQNNGV. Trimming stripped 1 base from V and 2 bases from J, with 11 bases between. This CDR3 is built from 15 residues.

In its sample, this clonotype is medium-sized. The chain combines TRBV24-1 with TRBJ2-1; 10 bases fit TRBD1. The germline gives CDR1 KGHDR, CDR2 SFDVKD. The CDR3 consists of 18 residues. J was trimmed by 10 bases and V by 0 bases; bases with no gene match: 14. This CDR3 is CATSDLGLGQGSGEEQFF. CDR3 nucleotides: TGTGCCACCAGTGATTTGGGTTTGGGACAGGGGTCCGGAGAAGAGCAGTTCTTC.

This CDR3 is CASSESGGAIYGYTF. The CDR3 nucleotides read TGTGCCAGCAGTGAATCAGGGGGCGCAATCTATGGCTACACCTTC. This chain joins TRBV6-1 and TRBJ1-2, with TRBD1 identical over 8 bases. J was trimmed by 4 bases and V by 2 bases; bases with no gene match: 6. Germline V gene sequence: CDR1 MNHNS, CDR2 SASEGT. The CDR3 extends over 15 amino acids.

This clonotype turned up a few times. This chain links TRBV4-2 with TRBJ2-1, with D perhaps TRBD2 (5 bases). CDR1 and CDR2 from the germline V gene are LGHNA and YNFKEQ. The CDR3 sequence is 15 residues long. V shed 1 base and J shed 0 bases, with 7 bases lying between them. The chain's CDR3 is CASSQASPSYNEQFF. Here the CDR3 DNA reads TGTGCCAGCAGCCAAGCTAGCCCCTCCTACAATGAGCAGTTCTTC.